Here is one T cell receptor beta chain with its context. In the study's own analysis: Cell counts per sample came from amplifying reference gene primers. Clones were read by immunoSEQ multiplex PCR, and TCRdb kept only the in-frame ones, dropping some. The V and J calls and the clone size are those of that table, but D and trimming were determined from the DNA. The sample shows about 150,000 clones, about 89% of them seen only once. CDR1 MGHRA and CDR2 YSYEKL come from the germline V gene. The CDR3 runs to 13 residues. V was pared by 4 bases and J by 13 bases, with 16 bases between. The source of the sample is a study of blood T cell repertoires in COVID-19. Turning to the study itself: Acute and convalescent COVID-19 specimens originated in the United States, Italy and Spain.

Sequences were obtained from peripheral blood. The clonotype comes from a man aged 45-65 years with active COVID-19. The chain employs TRBV4-1 and TRBJ1-4, with D unclear. The CDR3 protein is CASSPQIQIGLFF. CDR3 coding DNA: TGCGCCAGCAGCCCCCAGATTCAGATTGGACTGTTTTTT.